The 3 T cell receptor beta chains listed next were all sequenced from one sample in a study of T cells after yellow fever vaccination (dated by TCRdb to 2018 to 2020). The treatment or condition label corresponds to: live attenuated yellow fever vaccine strain. Receptors were amplified or captured by 5' RACE. TCRdb lists the instrument as Illumina HiSeq 2500. TCRdb ran its own pipeline on the public reads, namely fastp trimming at Q25 and MiXCR clone calling, and kept in-frame beta chains. Entries are consolidated by CDR3 protein sequence, retaining the most common genes and DNA. A total of roughly 340,000 distinct CDR3 sequences appear in this sample, 8.7% of them only once. The ten top clones hold approximately 18% of the sample. The sequencing used PBMCs, collected on the day of the first yellow fever vaccination. These receptors were obtained from a man aged 18 to 30 who received the YFV17D yellow fever vaccine.

Many counts were recorded for this clonotype. The gene calls are TRBV5-6 and TRBJ2-3, with 7 bases aligning to TRBD2. The ends lost 4 bases at V and 1 base at J; junction bases unmatched: 6. The CDR3 runs to 15 residues. The V gene's germline CDR1 is SGHDT and CDR2 YYEEEE. The CDR3 sequence is CASSPIAGRTDTQYF. The CDR3, as DNA: TGTGCCAGCAGCCCGATAGCGGGCCGCACAGATACGCAGTATTTT.

This clonotype was recorded a few times. This chain joins TRBV7-9 and TRBJ2-2, with D perhaps matching TRBD1 (5 bases). CDR1 is SEHNR and CDR2 is FQNEAQ in the germline V gene (reference sequence). The germline V and J ends were trimmed by 1 base and 1 base, with 13 bases remaining between them. The CDR3 totals 17 residues. The CDR3 nucleotides are TGTGCCAGCAGCTTAGAGGTTGGGCAGGGGAACACCGGGGAGCTGTTTTTT. It translates to CASSLEVGQGNTGELFF.

The CDR3 spells CASSPTGFTEAFF. The CDR3 nucleotides read TGTGCCAGCAGTCCTACAGGGTTTACTGAAGCTTTCTTT. This chain connects TRBV25-1 to TRBJ1-1; possibly TRBD1 for D (6 bases). CDR3 length: 13 residues. Deletions cut 5 bases from V and 5 bases from J, with 12 bases between. Per the germline V gene, CDR1 is MGHDK and CDR2 is SYGVNS. The full variable domain, completed using reference TRBV25-1 and TRBJ1-1, is EADIYQTPRYLVIGTGKKITLECSQTMGHDKMYWYQQDPGMELHLIHYSYGVNSTEKGDLSSESTVSRIRTEHFPLTLESARPSHTSQYLCASSPTGFTEAFFGQGTRLTVV.